Each of the 10 T cell receptor beta chains below was sequenced from the same sample in a study of tumor and adjacent non-tumor tissue in lung cancer. TCRbeta libraries were built with three rounds of nested PCR, modified from ARM-PCR. One entry per CDR3 protein, called by TCRdb with MiXCR from the multiplex PCR reads. The table records around 140,000 distinct CDR3 sequences, approximately 72% of them present only once. This sample's RNA came from whole unsorted tissue. Sequenced material: lung tumor tissue. The origin of the receptors is a man in his fifties or sixties with small cell lung cancer.

This clonotype was recorded a few times. The gene calls are TRBV6-1 and TRBJ1-4; D is undetermined. The germline gives CDR1 MNHNS, CDR2 SASEGT. The CDR3 length is 15 residues. Trimming pared 2 bases from V and 5 bases from J, leaving 12 bases between. The CDR3 nucleotides read TGTGCCAGCAGTGAAAACCTGGGGATGAATGAAAAACTGTTTTTT. It specifies CASSENLGMNEKLFF.

The V and J genes are TRBV20-1 and TRBJ2-3; 8 bases are shared with TRBD2. Germline values: CDR1 DFQATT, CDR2 SNEGSKA (reference sequence). The trim removed 4 bases at V and 4 bases at J, leaving 22 bases unmatched. The CDR3 extends over 19 amino acids. This CDR3 is CSATDGGVEWLGSADTQYF. In DNA, the CDR3 is TGCAGTGCTACAGACGGGGGGGTTGAATGGCTCGGGAGCGCAGATACGCAGTATTTT.

Details on this clonotype: A junction boundary mismatches the germline segment, possibly from a read error. The chain uses TRBV29-1 and TRBJ1-2, with unresolved D. This CDR3 is built from 12 residues. In germline, CDR1 is SQVTM, CDR2 ANQGSEA. This CDR3 reads CSTRGDEDGYIF. The DNA of the CDR3 is TGCAGCACTCGAGGCGATGAGGATGGCTACATCTTC.

This clonotype has more than one count but fewer than ten. The chain is built from TRBV6-5 and TRBJ1-4; D not resolved. The V end was cut by 0 bases, the J end by 5 bases, with 7 bases between. The CDR3 is 14 residues long. CDR1 and CDR2 from the germline V gene are MNHEY and SVGAGI. DNA for the CDR3: TGTGCCAGCAGTTACTCGTACACCAATGAAAAACTGTTTTTT. Translation gives CASSYSYTNEKLFF.

Details on this clonotype: The junction shows a germline mismatch at one end, possibly a read error. V usage is TRBV19 and J usage is TRBJ2-5; no definite D call. Germline values: CDR1 LNHDA, CDR2 SQIVND (reference sequence). CDR3 length: 11 residues. CDR3 coding DNA: TGCGCCAGTAGTATTAGTGAGACCCAGTACTTC. Protein product: CASSISETQYF.

The CDR3 DNA sequence: TGTGCCAGGAGTCTGGAGGGTATTGTTTACGAGCAGTACTTC. This sequence encodes CARSLEGIVYEQYF. This chain joins TRBV11-3 and TRBJ2-7; maybe TRBD2 (6 bases). Germline V gene lookup returns CDR1 SGHNT and CDR2 YENEEA. The V gene lost 9 bases and the J gene lost 4 bases, with 19 bases spanning the gap. CDR3 length equals 14 residues. Full variable domain (remainder filled in from reference TRBV11-3 and TRBJ2-7): EAGVVQSPRYKIIEKKQPVAFWCNPISGHNTLYWYLQNLGQGPELLIRYENEEAVDDSQLPKDRFSAERLKGVDSTLKIQPAELGDSAVYLCARSLEGIVYEQYFGPGTRLTVT.

The chain employs TRBV12-5 and TRBJ2-1, with D perhaps matching TRBD1 (5 bases). Trimming pared 2 bases from V and 7 bases from J, leaving 9 bases between. Germline V CDR1 and CDR2: LGHNT, FRNRAP. This CDR3 has 13 residues. DNA of the CDR3: TGTGCTAGTGGTTTGCTAGGGGATAATGAGCAGTTCTTC. It specifies CASGLLGDNEQFF.

This clonotype appeared once. The germline gene is not matched at one end of the junction; a read error may be the cause. This chain joins TRBV6-1 and TRBJ2-3, with TRBD2 matching 8 bases. The germline gives CDR1 MNHNS, CDR2 SASEGT. The CDR3 totals 16 residues. The CDR3 loop reads CTSSEPGGASTDTQYF. CDR3 nucleotides: TGTACCAGCAGTGAACCGGGGGGGGCTAGCACTGATACGCAGTATTTT.

In its sample, this clonotype was seen a few times. This chain links TRBV4-2 with TRBJ1-3; TRBD1 might be the D (5 bases). Germline V gives CDR1 LGHNA, CDR2 YNFKEQ. The CDR3 spans 16 residues. Trimming took off 4 bases at V and 0 bases at J, with 13 bases between the two ends. The CDR3 nucleotides read TGTGCCAGCAGCCCAACACCCGGGACCTCTGGAAACACCATATATTTT. It translates to CASSPTPGTSGNTIYF.

This clonotype was found once. The CDR3 does not close with the conserved phenylalanine or tryptophan, likely indicating a read error. The chain employs TRBV20-1 and TRBJ2-1; 14 bases match TRBD2. Trimming cost V 0 bases and J 7 bases; bases outside gene matches: 8. This CDR3 is built from 17 residues. Germline V lookup: CDR1 DFQATT, CDR2 SNEGSKA (reference sequence). CDR3 sequence reads: CSARDSGLAGGINEQFL. In DNA, the CDR3 is TGCAGTGCTAGAGATTCCGGACTAGCGGGAGGAATTAATGAGCAGTTCTTA.